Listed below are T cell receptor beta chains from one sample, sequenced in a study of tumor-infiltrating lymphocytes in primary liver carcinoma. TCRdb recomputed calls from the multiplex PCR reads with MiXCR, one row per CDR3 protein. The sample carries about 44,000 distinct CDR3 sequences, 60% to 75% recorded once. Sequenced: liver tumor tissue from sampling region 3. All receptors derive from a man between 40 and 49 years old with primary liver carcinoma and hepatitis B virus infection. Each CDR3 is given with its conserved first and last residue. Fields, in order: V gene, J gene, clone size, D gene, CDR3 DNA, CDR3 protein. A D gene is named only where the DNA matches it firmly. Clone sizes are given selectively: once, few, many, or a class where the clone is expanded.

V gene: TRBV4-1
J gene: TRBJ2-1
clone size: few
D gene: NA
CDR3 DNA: TGCGCCAGCGGCCGAAGATCTGTGACCTACAATGAGCGGTTCTTC
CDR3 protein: CASGRRSVTYNERFF

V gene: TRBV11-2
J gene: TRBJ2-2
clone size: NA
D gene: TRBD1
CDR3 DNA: TGTGCCAACAGCTCTGATCGGGACAGGGTCGGCACCGGGGAGATGTTTTTT
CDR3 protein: CANSSDRDRVGTGEMFF

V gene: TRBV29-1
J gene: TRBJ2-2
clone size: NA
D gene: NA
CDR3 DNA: TGCAGATACGTTTTTGACCAAACCGTGGAGCTGTTTTTT
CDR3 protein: CRYVFDQTVELFF

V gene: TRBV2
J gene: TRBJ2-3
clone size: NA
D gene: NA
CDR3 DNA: TGTGCCAGCAATAACGGACCCCCCACAGATACGCAGTATTTT
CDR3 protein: CASNNGPPTDTQYF

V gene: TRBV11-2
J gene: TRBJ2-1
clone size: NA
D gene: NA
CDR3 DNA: TGTACCAGCAGCCCTACTGGGAGCCCCTACAATGAGCAGTTATTC
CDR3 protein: CTSSPTGSPYNEQLF

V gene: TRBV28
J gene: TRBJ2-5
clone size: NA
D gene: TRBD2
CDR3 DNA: TGTGCCAGCAGTTCCCTAAATGCGGGAGCAGAGACCCACTACTTC
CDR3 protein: CASSSLNAGAETHYF

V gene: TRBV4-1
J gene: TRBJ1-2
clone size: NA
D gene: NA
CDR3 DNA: TGCTCCAGCAGCGAGACACCTAACTATTGCTACACCTTC
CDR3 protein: CSSSETPNYCYTF

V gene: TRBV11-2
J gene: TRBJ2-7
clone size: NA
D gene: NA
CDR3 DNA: TGTGCCAGCAGCCAATATTCGGGAAGGGGCTACAATCAGTACTTC
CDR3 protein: CASSQYSGRGYNQYF

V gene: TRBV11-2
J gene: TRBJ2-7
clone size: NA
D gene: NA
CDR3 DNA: TGTGCCAGCTGCCGATATTCGGGAGGGGGCTGCGAGCAGTACTTC
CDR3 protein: CASCRYSGGGCEQYF

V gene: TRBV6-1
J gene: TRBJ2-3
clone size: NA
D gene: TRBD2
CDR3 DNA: TGTGCCATTAGTCAATTAGCGGGTTTAACCACAGGTACGCAGTATTTT
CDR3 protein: CAISQLAGLTTGTQYF

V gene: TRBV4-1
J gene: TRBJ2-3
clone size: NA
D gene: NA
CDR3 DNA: TGCGCCAGCAATCCCCTTCCGGGCGCGGATACGCAGTATTTT
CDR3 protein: CASNPLPGADTQYF

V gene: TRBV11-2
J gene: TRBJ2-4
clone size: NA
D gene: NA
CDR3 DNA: TGTGCCAGCAGTCAAAATGTAAGGGGCGCGAGAAACATTCATTACTTC
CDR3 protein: CASSQNVRGARNIHYF

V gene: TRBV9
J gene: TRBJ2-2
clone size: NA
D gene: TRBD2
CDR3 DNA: TGTGCCAGCTCACTAGCGGGAGGTCCGGGGGAGCTGTTTTTT
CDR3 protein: CASSLAGGPGELFF

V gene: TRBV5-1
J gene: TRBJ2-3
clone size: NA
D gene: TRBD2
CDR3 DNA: TGCGCCAGCAGCGATATCCCCGGGACTAGCGTCACAGATACGCAGTGTTTT
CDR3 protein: CASSDIPGTSVTDTQCF

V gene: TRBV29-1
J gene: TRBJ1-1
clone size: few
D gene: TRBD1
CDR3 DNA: TGTAGCGTTTGGGGGGCACAGACAGGGGATGAAGCTTTCTTT
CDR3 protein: CSVWGAQTGDEAFF

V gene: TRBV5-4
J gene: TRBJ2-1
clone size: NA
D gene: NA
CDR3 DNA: TGTGCCGGTGAGTGGTACTCTTACAATGAGCAGTCCTTC
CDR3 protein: CAGEWYSYNEQSF

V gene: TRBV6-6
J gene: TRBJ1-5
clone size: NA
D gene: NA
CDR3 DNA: TGTGCCAACAGTTACCGAGTAGAGTATAGCAATCAGCCCCAATATTTT
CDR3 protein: CANSYRVEYSNQPQYF

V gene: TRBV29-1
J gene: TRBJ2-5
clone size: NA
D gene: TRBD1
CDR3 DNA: TGCTGCGTACGCCTGGACAGGGTAGGGACCCAGTACTTC
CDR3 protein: CCVRLDRVGTQYF

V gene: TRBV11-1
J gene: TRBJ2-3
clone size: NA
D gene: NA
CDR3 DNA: TGTGCCAGCAGCAAGGGGCTAGAGGTTAGCACAGATACCCAGTATTTT
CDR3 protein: CASSKGLEVSTDTQYF

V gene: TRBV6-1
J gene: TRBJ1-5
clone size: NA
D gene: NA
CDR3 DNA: TGTGCCATCAGTGGGGGGTGGAGGATCGATCAGCCCCAGCATTTT
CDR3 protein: CAISGGWRIDQPQHF

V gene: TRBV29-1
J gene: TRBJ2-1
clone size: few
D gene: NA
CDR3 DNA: TGCAGCGCTGAAGAGACCATTGGCTATGAGCAGTTCTTC
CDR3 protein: CSAEETIGYEQFF

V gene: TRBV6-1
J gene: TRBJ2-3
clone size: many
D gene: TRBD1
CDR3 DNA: TGTGCCAGCAGTGATCCCCGGGACAGGGGTGCAGATACGCAGTATTTT
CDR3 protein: CASSDPRDRGADTQYF

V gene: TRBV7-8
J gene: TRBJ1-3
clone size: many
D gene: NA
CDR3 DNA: TGTGCCAGCAGCCTAGAGGGTCCTAACTCTGGAAACACCATATATTTT
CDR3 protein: CASSLEGPNSGNTIYF

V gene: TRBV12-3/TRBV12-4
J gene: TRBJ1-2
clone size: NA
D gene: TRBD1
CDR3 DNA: TGTGCCAGCAGTATAGGACAGGGGGACTATGGCAACACCTTC
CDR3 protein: CASSIGQGDYGNTF

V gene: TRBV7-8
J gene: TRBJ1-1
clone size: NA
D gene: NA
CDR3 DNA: TGTGCCAGCAGACGGATAGAGAATACTGAAGCTTTCTTT
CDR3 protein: CASRRIENTEAFF

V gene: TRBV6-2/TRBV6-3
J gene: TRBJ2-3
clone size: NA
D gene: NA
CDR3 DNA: TGTGCCAGCAGTTTACTCGTGGATACGCGATATTTT
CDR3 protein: CASSLLVDTRYF

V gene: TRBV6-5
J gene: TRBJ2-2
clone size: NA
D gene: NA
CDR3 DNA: TGTACCAGCAATTACTCGCAGGTAGCCGGGGAGCTGTTTTTT
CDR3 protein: CTSNYSQVAGELFF

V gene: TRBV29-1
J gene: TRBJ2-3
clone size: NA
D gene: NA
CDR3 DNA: TGCAGCCTCGAGGGGACTGTCACAGATACTCAGTATTTT
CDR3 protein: CSLEGTVTDTQYF

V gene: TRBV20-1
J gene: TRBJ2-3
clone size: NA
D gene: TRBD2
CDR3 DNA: TGCAGTGCTAGTGTGCTAGCGGGAGGGCCGAGCACAGATACGCAGTATTTT
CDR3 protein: CSASVLAGGPSTDTQYF

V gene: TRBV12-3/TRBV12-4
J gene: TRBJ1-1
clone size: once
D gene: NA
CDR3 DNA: TGTGCTAGCAGTTTGCCAAGAGTGGCTTTCTTT
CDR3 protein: CASSLPRVAFF

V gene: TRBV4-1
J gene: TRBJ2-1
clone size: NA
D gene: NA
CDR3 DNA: TGCGCCAGCTGCCAAGAGGTAGGGGGGTTCAATGAGCAGTTCTTC
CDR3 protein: CASCQEVGGFNEQFF

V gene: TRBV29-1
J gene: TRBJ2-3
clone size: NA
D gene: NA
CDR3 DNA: TGCAGCGTTGGTGTTGGGGGGGACACAGTTACACAGTATTTT
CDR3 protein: CSVGVGGDTVTQYF

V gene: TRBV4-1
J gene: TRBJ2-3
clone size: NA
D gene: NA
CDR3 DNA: TGCGCCAACAGCCCAGAGGCGCGGATAAGCACAGATACGCAGTATTTT
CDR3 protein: CANSPEARISTDTQYF

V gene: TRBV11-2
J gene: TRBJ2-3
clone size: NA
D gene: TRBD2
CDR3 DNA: TGTGCCAGCAGCCTTCCGGGGGGGCGGGGCACAGATACGCACTATTTT
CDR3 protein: CASSLPGGRGTDTHYF

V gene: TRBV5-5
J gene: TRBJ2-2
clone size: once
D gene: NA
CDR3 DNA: TGTGTCAGCACCACCGGGGCAACCGGGGAGCTGTTTTTT
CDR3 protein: CVSTTGATGELFF

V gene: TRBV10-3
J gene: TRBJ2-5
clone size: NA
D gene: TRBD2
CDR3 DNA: TGTGCCATCAGTGAGCCCTCTAGCGGGAGGGTATGGCAAGAGACCCAGTACTTC
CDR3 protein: CAISEPSSGRVWQETQYF

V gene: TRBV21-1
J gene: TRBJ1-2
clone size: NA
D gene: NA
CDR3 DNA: TGTGCCAGCAGCAGTAAGGAACAACCGGGACACAACTATGGCTACACCTTC
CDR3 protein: CASSSKEQPGHNYGYTF

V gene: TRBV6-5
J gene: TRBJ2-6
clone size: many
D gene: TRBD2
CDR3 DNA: TGTGCCAGCAGTTACTCCTTCGGGGGGGGGGAATCTGGGGCCAACGTCCTGACTTTC
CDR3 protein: CASSYSFGGGESGANVLTF

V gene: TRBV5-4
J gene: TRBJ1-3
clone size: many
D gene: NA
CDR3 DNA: TGTGCCAGCAGCTTGACGGGAAACACCATATATTTT
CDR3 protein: CASSLTGNTIYF

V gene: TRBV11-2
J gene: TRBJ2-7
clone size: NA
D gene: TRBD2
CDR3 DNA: TGTACCAGCAGTTTCACGCGCGGGAGTTTTACCTACGAGCAGTACTTC
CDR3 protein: CTSSFTRGSFTYEQYF

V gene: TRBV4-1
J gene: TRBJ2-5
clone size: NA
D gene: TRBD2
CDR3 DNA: TGCGCCAGCAGTCAAGGTTCGGGGGGCCAAGAGACCCAGTACTTC
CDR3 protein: CASSQGSGGQETQYF

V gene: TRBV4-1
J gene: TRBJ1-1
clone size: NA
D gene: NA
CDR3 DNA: TGCGCCAGCAGCCAACTTAGGGGGGGTGACATTGAAGCTTTCTTT
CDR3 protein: CASSQLRGGDIEAFF

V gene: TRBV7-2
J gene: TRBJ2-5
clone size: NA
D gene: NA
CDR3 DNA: TGTGCCAGCAGCTTAGTGGTCCAAGAGATCCAGTACTTC
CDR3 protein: CASSLVVQEIQYF

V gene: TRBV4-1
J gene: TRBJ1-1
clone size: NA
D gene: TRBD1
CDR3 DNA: TGCGCCAGCAACCAAGATCTAGTCCCCAGTGACAGGGGCAGACCCCTTGTCACTGAAGCTTTCTTT
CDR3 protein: CASNQDLVPSDRGRPLVTEAFF

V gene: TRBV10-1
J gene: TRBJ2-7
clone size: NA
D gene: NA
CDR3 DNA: TGCGTCAGCAATATGGTAGCGGTTGCGTACGAGCAGTACTTC
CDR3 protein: CVSNMVAVAYEQYF

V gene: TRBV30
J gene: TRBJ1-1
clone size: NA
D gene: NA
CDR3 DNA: TGTGCCTGGAGTGCCCCCCTACCCCGCGGGCACACTGAAGCTCTCTTT
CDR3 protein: CAWSAPLPRGHTEALF

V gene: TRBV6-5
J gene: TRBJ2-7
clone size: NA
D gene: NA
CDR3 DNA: TGTGCCAGCAATATCACCCGGGACTTTGGTTCCTCCGAACAGTACTTC
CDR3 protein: CASNITRDFGSSEQYF

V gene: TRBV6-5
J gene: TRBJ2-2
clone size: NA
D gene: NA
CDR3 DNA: TGTGCCAGCAGATACTCTTGGGACACCGGGGAGCTGTTTTTT
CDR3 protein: CASRYSWDTGELFF